The source of this T cell receptor (beta chain) is a study of cytomegalovirus exposure and HLA in healthy donors. The CDR3 runs to 16 residues. With 0 bases removed from V and 0 bases from J, the gap between germline ends came to 12 bases. PCR used 60 Vbeta primers and 13 Jbeta primers. Clones were read by immunoSEQ multiplex PCR, and TCRdb kept only the in-frame ones, dropping some. This specimen shows 65,000 to 85,000 clones; the ten leading clones hold 2.4%. The sequenced material came from PBMCs. The sequence was collected from a female donor in good health and CMV-seropositive. The chain recombines TRBV5-3 with TRBJ1-2, with D uncertain. TRBV5-3 is sorted into the ORF group, with uncertain function. DNA for the CDR3: TGTGCCAGAAGCTTGGTGAGCAGGCCCGCTAACTATGGCTACACCTTC. Protein product: CARSLVSRPANYGYTF.